This entry lists 4 T cell receptor beta chains sequenced from one sample in a study of cytomegalovirus exposure and HLA in healthy donors. Use of 60 Vbeta and 13 Jbeta primers characterized the PCR. Clones were read by immunoSEQ multiplex PCR, and TCRdb kept only the in-frame ones, dropping some. The data hold some 40,000 clones, with over 70% observed a single time. Input material: PBMCs. Receptors were obtained from a man aged 45 to 65 in good health and CMV-seronegative.

The chain couples TRBV5-1 to TRBJ1-1; 7 nucleotides align to TRBD1. After removal of 3 bases from V and 4 bases from J, the junction contained 9 bases not matched to a gene. Per germline, CDR1 SGHRS and CDR2 YFSETQ. The CDR3 length is 15 residues. CDR3 residues: CASSSTGACGTEAFF. DNA for the CDR3: TGCGCCAGCAGCTCAACAGGGGCATGCGGCACTGAAGCTTTCTTT.

This chain's CDR3 is CASSQDWGGYEQYF. The CDR3 nucleotides are TGCGCCAGCAGCCAAGATTGGGGGGGGTACGAGCAGTACTTC. The chain recombines TRBV4-3 with TRBJ2-7, with 7 nucleotides matching TRBD2. This CDR3 is 14 amino acids long. CDR1 LGHNA and CDR2 YSLEER come from the germline V gene. J gave up 4 bases and V 0 bases, and 3 bases lay outside the gene matches.

The rearrangement joins TRBV19 to TRBJ2-1; possible D gene TRBD1, 6 bases. V was trimmed by 6 bases and J by 2 bases, leaving 14 bases between them. In germline, CDR1 is LNHDA, CDR2 SQIVND (reference sequence). This CDR3 region has 15 residues. The CDR3 region is CASSRTGKPYNEQFF. Here the CDR3 DNA reads TGTGCCAGTAGCCGAACAGGGAAGCCCTACAATGAGCAGTTCTTC.

This chain uses TRBV19 with TRBJ2-1; D perhaps matches TRBD2 (6 bases). V lost 5 bases to trimming and J lost 10 bases, with 21 bases between them. The CDR3 spans 15 residues. The germline V gene encodes CDR1 LNHDA and CDR2 SQIVND (reference sequence). The chain's CDR3 is CASSGFTGARGEQFF. CDR3 nucleotides: TGTGCCAGTAGTGGTTTTACAGGCGCCCGGGGGGAGCAGTTCTTC.